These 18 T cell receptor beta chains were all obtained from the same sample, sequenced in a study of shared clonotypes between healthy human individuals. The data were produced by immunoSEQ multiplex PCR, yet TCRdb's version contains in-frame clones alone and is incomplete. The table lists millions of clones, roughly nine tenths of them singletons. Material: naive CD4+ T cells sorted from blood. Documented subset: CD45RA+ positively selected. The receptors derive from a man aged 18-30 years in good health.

Here the CDR3 reads CASSPEGVGFYEQFF. CDR3 DNA sequence: TGCGCCAGCAGCCCCGAGGGGGTTGGATTTTATGAGCAGTTCTTC. The rearrangement joins TRBV5-1 to TRBJ2-1; TRBD1 is a possible D gene (6 bases). This CDR3 spans 15 amino acids. Germline V gives CDR1 SGHRS, CDR2 YFSETQ. Trimming cost V 4 bases and J 8 bases, with 19 bases left between them.

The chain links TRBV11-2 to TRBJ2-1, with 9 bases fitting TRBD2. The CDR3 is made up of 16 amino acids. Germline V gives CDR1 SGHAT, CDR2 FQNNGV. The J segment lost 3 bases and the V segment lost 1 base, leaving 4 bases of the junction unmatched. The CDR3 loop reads CASSLVLTSGYNEQFF. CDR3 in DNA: TGTGCCAGCAGCTTAGTCTTGACTAGCGGCTACAATGAGCAGTTCTTC. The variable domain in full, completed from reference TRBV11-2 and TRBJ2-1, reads EAGVAQSPRYKIIEKRQSVAFWCNPISGHATLYWYQQILGQGPKLLIQFQNNGVVDDSQLPKDRFSAERLKGVDSTLKIQPAKLEDSAVYLCASSLVLTSGYNEQFFGPGTRLTVL.

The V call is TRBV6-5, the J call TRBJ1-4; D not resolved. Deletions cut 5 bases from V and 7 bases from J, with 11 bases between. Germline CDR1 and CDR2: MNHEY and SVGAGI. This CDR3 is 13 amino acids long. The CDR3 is CASSEPGFEKLFF. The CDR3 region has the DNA TGTGCCAGCAGTGAGCCAGGTTTTGAAAAACTGTTTTTT.

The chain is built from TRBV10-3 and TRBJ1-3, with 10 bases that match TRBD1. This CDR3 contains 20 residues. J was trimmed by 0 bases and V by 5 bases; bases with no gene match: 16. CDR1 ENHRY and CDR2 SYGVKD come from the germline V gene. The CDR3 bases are TGTGCCATCAGTTATACCCCGGGACAGGGGATCCAGAGCTCTGGAAACACCATATATTTT. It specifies CAISYTPGQGIQSSGNTIYF.

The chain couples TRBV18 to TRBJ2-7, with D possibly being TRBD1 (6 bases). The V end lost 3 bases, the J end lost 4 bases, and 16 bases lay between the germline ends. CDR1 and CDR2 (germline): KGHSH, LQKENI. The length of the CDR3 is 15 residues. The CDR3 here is CASSPLGQTTYEQYF. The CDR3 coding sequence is TGTGCCAGCTCACCTCTCGGACAGACGACTTACGAGCAGTACTTC.

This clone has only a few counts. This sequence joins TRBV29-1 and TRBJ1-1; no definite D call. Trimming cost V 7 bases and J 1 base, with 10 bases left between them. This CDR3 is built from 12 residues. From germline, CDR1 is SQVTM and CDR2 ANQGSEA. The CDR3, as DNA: TGCAGCGCCGAAGGCCAGAACACTGAAGCTTTCTTT. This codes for CSAEGQNTEAFF. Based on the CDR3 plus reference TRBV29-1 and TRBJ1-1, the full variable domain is SAVISQKPSRDICQRGTSLTIQCQVDSQVTMMFWYRQQPGQSLTLIATANQGSEATYESGFVIDKFPISRPNLTFSTLTVSNMSPEDSSIYLCSAEGQNTEAFFGQGTRLTVV.

CDR3: CASSDAGELFF. CDR3 DNA sequence: TGTGCCAGCAGTGATGCCGGGGAGCTGTTTTTT. This chain links TRBV6-5 with TRBJ2-2; the D is unclear. CDR3 length equals 11 residues. Germline-derived CDR1 and CDR2 are MNHEY and SVGAGI. V lost 5 bases to trimming and J lost 6 bases, with 4 bases between them.

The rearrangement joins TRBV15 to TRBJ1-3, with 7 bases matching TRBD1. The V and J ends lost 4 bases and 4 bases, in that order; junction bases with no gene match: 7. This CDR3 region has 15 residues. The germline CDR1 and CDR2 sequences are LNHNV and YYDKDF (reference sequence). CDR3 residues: CATSIPGQKGNTIYF. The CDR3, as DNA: TGTGCCACCAGCATCCCGGGACAGAAGGGAAACACCATATATTTT.

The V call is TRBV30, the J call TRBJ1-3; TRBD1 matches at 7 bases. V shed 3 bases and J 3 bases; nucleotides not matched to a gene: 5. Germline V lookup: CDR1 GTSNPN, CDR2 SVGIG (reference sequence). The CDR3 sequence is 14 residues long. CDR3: CAWRTGSYGNTIYF. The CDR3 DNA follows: TGTGCCTGGAGGACAGGGTCGTATGGAAACACCATATATTTT.

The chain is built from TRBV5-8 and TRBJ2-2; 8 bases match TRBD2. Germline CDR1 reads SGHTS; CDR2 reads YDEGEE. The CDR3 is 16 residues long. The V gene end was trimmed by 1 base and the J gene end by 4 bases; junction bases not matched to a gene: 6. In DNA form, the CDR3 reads TGTGCCAGCAGCTTGATGCGGGGGGCAGGCACCGGGGAGCTGTTTTTT. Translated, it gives CASSLMRGAGTGELFF.

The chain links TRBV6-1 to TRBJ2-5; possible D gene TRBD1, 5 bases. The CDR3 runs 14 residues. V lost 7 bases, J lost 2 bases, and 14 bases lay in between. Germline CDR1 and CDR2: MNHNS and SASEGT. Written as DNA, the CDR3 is TGTGCCAGCAAACCTCAGCGACAGCAAGAGACCCAGTACTTC. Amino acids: CASKPQRQQETQYF.

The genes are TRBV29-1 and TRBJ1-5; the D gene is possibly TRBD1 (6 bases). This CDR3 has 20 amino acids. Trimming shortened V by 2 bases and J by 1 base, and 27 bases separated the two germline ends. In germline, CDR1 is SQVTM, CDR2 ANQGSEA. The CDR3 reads CSVERGWFRGGVLSNQPQHF. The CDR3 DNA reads TGCAGCGTTGAAAGGGGGTGGTTTCGGGGAGGGGTTTTAAGCAATCAGCCCCAGCATTTT.

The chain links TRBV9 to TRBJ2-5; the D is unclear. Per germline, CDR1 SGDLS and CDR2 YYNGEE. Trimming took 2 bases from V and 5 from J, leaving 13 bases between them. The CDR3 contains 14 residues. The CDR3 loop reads CASSVSLASETQYF. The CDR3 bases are TGTGCCAGCAGCGTGAGCTTGGCCTCGGAGACCCAGTACTTC.

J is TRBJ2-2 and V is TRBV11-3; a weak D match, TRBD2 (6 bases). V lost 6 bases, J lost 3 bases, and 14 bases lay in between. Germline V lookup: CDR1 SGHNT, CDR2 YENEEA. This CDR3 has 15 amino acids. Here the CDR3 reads CASRKRRRDTGELFF. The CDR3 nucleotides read TGTGCCAGCAGAAAAAGGAGGAGGGACACCGGGGAGCTGTTTTTT.

The CDR3 here is CASSVGFDNSYEQYF. The CDR3 DNA is TGCGCCAGCAGCGTCGGTTTTGACAACTCCTACGAGCAGTACTTC. V and J are TRBV5-1 and TRBJ2-7; no clear D gene. Per the germline V gene, CDR1 is SGHRS and CDR2 is YFSETQ. This CDR3 contains 15 residues. V was trimmed by 4 bases and J by 0 bases, leaving 14 bases between them.

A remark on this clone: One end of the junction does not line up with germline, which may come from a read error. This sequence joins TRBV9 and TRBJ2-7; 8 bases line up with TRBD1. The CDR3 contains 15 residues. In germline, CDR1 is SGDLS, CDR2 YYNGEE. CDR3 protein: CASSVGTGPFYKQYF. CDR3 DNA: TGTGCCAGCAGCGTAGGGACAGGGCCCTTCTACAAGCAGTACTTC.

The CDR3 reads CAISEMQGVGTDTQYF. In DNA, the CDR3 is TGTGCCATCAGTGAGATGCAGGGCGTGGGTACAGATACGCAGTATTTT. V and J are TRBV10-3 and TRBJ2-3; D may be TRBD1 (5 bases). Germline CDR1 ENHRY, CDR2 SYGVKD. This CDR3 is 16 amino acids long. V lost 2 bases to trimming and J lost 3 bases, with 15 bases between them.

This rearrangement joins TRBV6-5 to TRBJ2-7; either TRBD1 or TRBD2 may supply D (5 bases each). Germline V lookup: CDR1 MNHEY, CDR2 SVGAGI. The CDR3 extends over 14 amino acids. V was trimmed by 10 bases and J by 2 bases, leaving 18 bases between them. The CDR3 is CATTPGTGTYEQYF. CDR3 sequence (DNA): TGTGCCACGACCCCCGGGACGGGGACCTACGAGCAGTACTTC.